The clone carrying this T cell receptor (beta chain) was seen only a few times. Its antigen is as yet unknown. The data belong to a study of OX40 agonist ivuxolimab in advanced cancers. In the study overall: Participants could have had prior anti-PD-1, anti-PD-L1 or anti-CTLA-4 therapy, and roughly 39% had some. Three patients, one with hepatocellular carcinoma and two with cutaneous melanoma, responded partially. General study results and limits: Compared with CD4+, CD8+ T cells on average had more expanded clones.

Sequencing was performed with immunoSEQ multiplex PCR; in TCRdb, only in-frame clones are kept and a portion is missing. The repertoire holds tens of thousands of clones, with around 89% as singletons. From germline, CDR1 is LGHNA and CDR2 YNFKEQ. CDR3 length: 16 residues. V lost 0 bases, J lost 1 base, and 13 bases lay in between. J is TRBJ2-7 and V is TRBV4-2; D remains unclear. The sequencing used CD4+ or CD8+ T cells sorted from blood, collected in a trial of the OX40 agonist ivuxolimab. The sequence was obtained from an adult with an advanced solid tumor such as melanoma, head and neck, liver or kidney cancer. The CDR3 loop is CASSQEALYPSYEQYF. CDR3 DNA sequence: TGTGCCAGCAGCCAAGAAGCGTTATACCCATCCTACGAGCAGTACTTC.